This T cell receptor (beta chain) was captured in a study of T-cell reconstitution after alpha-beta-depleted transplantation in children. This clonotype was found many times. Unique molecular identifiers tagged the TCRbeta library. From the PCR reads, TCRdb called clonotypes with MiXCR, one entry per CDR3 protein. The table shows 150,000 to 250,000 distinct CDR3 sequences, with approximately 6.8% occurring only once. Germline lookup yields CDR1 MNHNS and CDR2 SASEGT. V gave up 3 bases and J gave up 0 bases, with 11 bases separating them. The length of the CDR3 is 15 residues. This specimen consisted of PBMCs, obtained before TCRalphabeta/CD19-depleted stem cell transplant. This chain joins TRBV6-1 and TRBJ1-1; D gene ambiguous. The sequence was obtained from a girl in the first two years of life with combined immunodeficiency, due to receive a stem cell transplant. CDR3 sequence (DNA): TGTGCCAGCAGTGAGCCAGGATTCATGAACACTGAAGCTTTCTTT. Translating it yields CASSEPGFMNTEAFF.